Presented here are 6 T cell receptor beta chains from one specimen sequenced in a study of cytomegalovirus exposure and HLA in healthy donors. The PCR employed 60 Vbeta primers together with 13 Jbeta primers. Here immunoSEQ multiplex PCR was the method, and the copy in TCRdb shows in-frame clones only, minus some. The sample lists about 160,000 clones; 76% were seen once. The specimen was PBMCs. The receptor set was obtained from a female donor in good health and CMV-seronegative.

This clone showed up just a few times. This rearrangement joins TRBV5-4 to TRBJ1-6; TRBD1 is a possible D gene (5 bases). CDR1 and CDR2 (germline): SGHNT, YYREEE (reference sequence). Trimming left V 4 bases short and J 9 bases short, with 8 bases between. The CDR3 contains 12 residues. For the CDR3, the DNA is TGTGCCAGCAGCGCGGACATTTCACCCCTCCACTTT. Protein product: CASSADISPLHF.

This chain joins TRBV4-3 and TRBJ2-3, with TRBD2 matching 12 bases. V lost 5 bases to trimming and J lost 1 base; unmatched junction nucleotides: 16. Per germline, CDR1 LGHNA and CDR2 YSLEER. The CDR3 runs 20 residues. CDR3 region: CASSDRPPSGGGRGTDTQYF. Written as DNA, the CDR3 is TGCGCCAGCAGCGACAGACCTCCTAGCGGGGGGGGAAGGGGCACAGATACGCAGTATTTT.

This clone was detected a few times. The rearrangement joins TRBV9 to TRBJ2-2; TRBD2 agrees at 10 bases. With 3 bases clipped from V and 4 bases from J, the junction kept 3 bases outside the gene matches. Germline V gives CDR1 SGDLS, CDR2 YYNGEE. This CDR3 has 15 amino acids. CDR3 coding DNA: TGTGCCAGCAGCGCGGGGACTAGCGCCACCGGGGAGCTGTTTTTT. This gives the protein CASSAGTSATGELFF.

This clone was counted between two and nine times. The chain employs TRBV2 and TRBJ2-7, with D possibly matching TRBD2 (7 bases). V was trimmed by 4 bases and J by 7 bases, leaving 32 bases between them. The CDR3 is made up of 19 amino acids. CDR1 and CDR2 from the germline V gene are SNHLY and FYNNEI. In nucleotides, the CDR3 is TGTGCCAGCAGTGCCCGGGGGGAGGGGGGGCTTCGCAGTGGTCGGGAGCAGTACTTC. Protein sequence: CASSARGEGGLRSGREQYF.

This clone showed up just a few times. This chain connects TRBV2 to TRBJ2-3; TRBD2 is a possible D gene (6 bases). The germline V and J ends were trimmed by 2 bases and 3 bases, with 6 bases remaining between them. Looked up from germline, CDR1 is SNHLY and CDR2 is FYNNEI. The CDR3 length is 13 residues. The CDR3 loop is CASSERETDTQYF. The CDR3 DNA reads TGTGCCAGCAGTGAACGGGAGACAGATACGCAGTATTTT.

The chain joins TRBV7-9 to TRBJ2-6; TRBD2 agrees at 7 bases. Germline trimming cut 5 bases from V and 3 bases from J; bases unmatched to any gene: 7. CDR3 size: 16 residues. Germline CDR1 and CDR2: SEHNR and FQNEAQ (reference sequence). CDR3 in amino acids: CASSVPGGLGANVLTF. For the CDR3, the DNA is TGTGCCAGCAGCGTACCGGGGGGACTTGGGGCCAACGTCCTGACTTTC.